This T cell receptor (beta chain) stems from a study of blood T cell repertoires in COVID-19. Study information: From T cells, B-cell-depleted T cells, or PBMCs came the material, which was cDNA or gDNA.

This CDR3 comprises 15 residues. Germline V gives CDR1 SEHNR, CDR2 FQNEAQ (reference sequence). V gave up 4 bases and J gave up 1 base; unmatched junction bases: 6. Across fewer than 25 US areas, participants ranged in age from about 18 to 90 years. Repertoires were generated with immunoSEQ multiplex PCR, while TCRdb's copy carries only in-frame clones and drops some. The repertoire has some 200,000 clones, around nine tenths of them found once; the top ten carry around 0.77%. The receptor comes from a woman under 30 who had recovered from COVID-19. This chain links TRBV7-9 with TRBJ1-1; 7 nucleotides line up with TRBD1. The sequenced sample consisted of PBMCs or T cells enriched from blood (not recorded which). Written as DNA, the CDR3 is TGTGCCAGCAGCTATTACAGGGGAGAGAACACTGAAGCTTTCTTT. Its translation is CASSYYRGENTEAFF.